One TCR beta chain is described in this entry. The target of this receptor is not known. The cohort comprised 670 or so healthy bone marrow donors. At the time of sampling, all cohort members were nominally healthy, though unrecorded immune exposures were likely present. The donor was CMV seronegative and was included in the group of 352 seronegative cohort members. Each donor provided a peripheral blood sample, and peripheral blood mononuclear cells were used for TCR beta sequencing. Genomic DNA was extracted from the blood cell samples with the Qiagen DNeasy Blood Extraction Kit. This record belongs to a study of cytomegalovirus exposure and HLA in healthy donors (dated by TCRdb to between 2016 and 2019). Background for the entire study: An earlier analysis of several hundred of the donors reported 250 to 350 Gb of sequence data and 95 million to 120 million unique TCR beta sequences obtained from approximately 180 million T cells. An early release covering more than 500 HLA-typed donors comprised about 310 gigabases of sequencing data and 85 million to 100 million unique TCR sequences. Of the 300 to 450 genotyped donors, roughly 76% were placed in the genetic ancestry cluster associated with self-reported Caucasian donors. The study aimed to test whether signatures of past pathogen exposure could be identified by cataloging public T cell receptors. The study profiled the T cell repertoires of about 640 subjects by immunosequencing and related them to cytomegalovirus serostatus. A separate validation cohort of 100 to 150 different subjects was used in addition to the approximately 670-subject first cohort. High-throughput TCR immunosequencing, statistical association of individual TCRs with disease status, and machine learning were combined to predict cytomegalovirus infection status. A later analysis re-analyzed previously published TCR beta repertoires from 650 to 800 donors and added high-resolution HLA genotyping to study TCR occurrence patterns. Rather than using new phenotypic data, the later analysis identified candidate immune exposures from TCR beta sequences and from how often those sequences occurred across donors. In an earlier analysis of around 540 of the donors, high-throughput TCR beta sequencing was used to judge whether each TCR beta V gene segment behaved as functional or pseudogenic. Donor age, sex, ethnicity and CMV serostatus were compiled together with the repertoire data. A later genetic analysis took genome-wide SNP genotypes for about 65% of the roughly 670 donors and used that subset as a discovery cohort. Every discovery cohort repertoire had been produced on one sequencing platform. HLA typing covered class I and class II loci at four-digit resolution. Typing coverage varied by locus: roughly 620-640 donors for A, B, C, DRB1 and DQB1; approximately 520 for DQA1; over 600 for DPA1; roughly 450 for DPB1. About five DR-DQ haplotypes were handled as single units for association and clustering, since linkage in the cohort was strong. Among roughly 400 genotyped donors of the cohort, an average of around 250,000 unique TCR beta nucleotide sequences was sequenced per donor, of which 15% to 20% were non-productive.

Library preparation used the immunoSEQ multiplex PCR assay. For the multiplex PCR, a mixture combining 60 forward primers for TCR Vbeta segments and 13 reverse primers for TCR Jbeta segments was used. The CDR3 region of rearranged TCR beta genes was amplified from genomic DNA by a multiplex PCR assay. The amplified TCR beta libraries were sequenced on the Illumina HiSeq System as 87-base-pair reads. Under the source paper's analysis protocol: A later analysis tallied about 77 million unique TCR beta chains across the 650 to 750 repertoires, and some 10 million of those chains were shared by two or more donors. Raw reads were error-corrected and collapsed into unique sequences with a nearest-neighbor algorithm that merged closely related sequences to remove PCR and sequencing errors. V, D and J gene segments were assigned by aligning CDR3 sequences to IMGT reference sequences. For a sequence to be retained, a match of at least six nucleotides was required to both a V gene segment and a J gene segment. A rearrangement was called productive if the CDR3 had no stop codons and remained in frame with V and J, and every other rearrangement was called non-productive. CDR3 was defined by IMGT convention, running from the second conserved V-encoded cysteine to the conserved J-encoded phenylalanine. The earlier analysis of 587 of the donors excluded any sequence lacking an unambiguous match to a single V gene segment. An earlier analysis of a few hundred of the donors classified V segments as functional when productive rearrangements were above 56.7% and as segregating when the standard deviation between donors was above 5%. A statistical classification framework was built to diagnose cytomegalovirus status from the catalog of TCR beta chain sequences. In a later analysis, V and J genes were assigned by comparing TCR nucleotide sequences against IMGT/GENE-DB human TR gene sequences. The TCRdist pipeline was used in a later analysis to assign CDR3 sequences and most-parsimonious VDJ recombination scenarios. In a later analysis, each TCR beta chain was defined by its CDR3 amino acid sequence together with its V-gene family, and reads lacking a unique V-gene family were excluded. As a way to deal with suspected cross-contamination and a sequencing artifact, a later analysis dropped hundreds of nucleotide sequences that were highly shared and had low generation probability. In a later analysis, a clonal expansion index for each public chain was calculated from normalized within-repertoire ranks of inferred template counts. Generation probabilities in a later analysis came from a VDJ recombination model fitted to out-of-frame rearrangements, and those results were checked against IGoR. Hypergeometric tests were used in a later analysis to score TCR-TCR, TCR-HLA and TCR-CMV co-occurrence, with a repertoire-size bias correction applied to the TCR pairs. False discovery rates were estimated in a later analysis by permuting HLA or CMV assignments 20 times. In a later analysis, co-occurring TCRs were grouped with DBSCAN, and TCRdist sequence similarity was added when clustering was performed within HLA-allele-positive subsets. Repertoires with fewer than 30,000 or more than 120,000 public chains, plus five repertoires with anomalous nucleotide sharing, were excluded from co-occurrence clustering. TCRdb limited this immuneACCESS table to in-frame rearrangements with V and J called. A share of clones is missing; checked studies link under half to unresolved V genes, and the rest is unexplained. The D gene and trimming were derived from the DNA, and the V and J assignments and clone size from that table. This specimen's table enumerates approximately 110,000 clones. Of the sample, around 2.7% is held by the ten largest clones.

The paper's findings and limits, for the study overall: In a later analysis, TCR association rates were found to vary across HLA loci, with the most associated TCRs seen for DRB1 alleles and the fewest for HLA-C alleles. A later genetic analysis associated a missense DCLRE1C variant with V-gene and J-gene trimming of TCR beta chains, and an independent cohort replicated the association. According to a later genetic analysis, donors in an Asian-associated ancestry cluster had fewer N-insertions in productive TCRs than the approximately 710-donor mean. It was suggested by the authors that the approach could potentially be generalized to other disease states and immunological phenotypes. According to a later analysis, parvovirus B19, influenza, CMV and Epstein-Barr virus appeared linked to several top co-occurrence clusters. Presence/absence analyses assumed roughly uniform sequencing depth across donors, an assumption that may not hold. The sequencing pipeline was judged likely to have produced a cluster of highly shared sequence variants as a technical artifact. Because HLA typing was unavailable for some donors at each locus, only the typed subset was used in association tests. The classifier was reported to diagnose cytomegalovirus status with high specificity and sensitivity in both the original and validation cohorts. Some IMGT-functional V segments, including TRBV6-2 and TRBV6-3, could not be distinguished by the 87-base-pair reads and were therefore excluded. In a later analysis, HLA-associated TCR beta chains were found to be more clonally expanded and to have lower generation probabilities than equally common non-associated chains. A further reported finding was that TCR beta sequences accurately predicted the HLA-A and HLA-B alleles for most subjects in the first cohort. In a later analysis, some 18,000 TCR beta sequences were associated with specific HLA alleles at a false discovery rate of 0.05. While some public TCRs were present in many individuals, most TCR sequences turned up only very rarely across donors. When HLA alleles, especially DR and DQ, strongly co-occurred, TCR associations were difficult to assign to individual alleles. A few of the identified cytomegalovirus-associated TCR beta chains were confirmed in vitro to be specific for cytomegalovirus antigens. Only TCR beta chains were sequenced in this cohort, and the absence of alpha or paired-chain data limited detectable features. In a later analysis, most CMV-associated TCR beta chains were found to appear HLA-restricted, with HLA associations seemingly driven largely by CMV exposure. Because counts were too low, 15 to 20 rarely observed V segments, including chromosome 9 orphons, were excluded from the earlier analysis of several hundred of the donors. The only immune exposure information available for the cohort was CMV serostatus. The study gave a list of 150 to 200 TCR beta chains associated with cytomegalovirus. Correlated functional status among segregating V segments might reflect linkage disequilibrium, but an unknown experimental factor could not be ruled out. Broadly in line with IMGT annotations, most TCR beta V segments showed up in productive rearrangements about 87% or about 30% of the time in an earlier analysis of 450 to 600 of the donors.

Spanning cysteine to phenylalanine, the CDR3 consists of 14 amino acids. The DNA shown is the 42-base CDR3, in frame from base 1. V is pruned by 5 bases and J by 3 bases, leaving 3 bases of the junction without a gene match. CDR1 SNHLY and CDR2 FYNNEI were looked up in the germline V gene. This clonotype originated in a man between 25 and 39 years old in good health and CMV-seronegative. The chain couples TRBV2 to TRBJ2-1, with TRBD2 identical over 8 junction bases. Sample: PBMCs. The CDR3 amino acid sequence is: CASSFGTSYNEQFF. The nucleotides read TGTGCCAGCAGTTTCGGGACTAGCTACAATGAGCAGTTCTTC.